These T cell receptor beta chains were read from a single sample in a study of OX40 agonist ivuxolimab in advanced cancers. The assay was immunoSEQ multiplex PCR, and TCRdb's table has in-frame clones only and misses some. The table has about 61,000 clones, around 92% seen once. Sequencing was performed on CD4+ or CD8+ T cells sorted from blood, taken in a trial of the OX40 agonist ivuxolimab. The receptors come from an adult with an advanced solid tumor such as melanoma, head and neck, liver or kidney cancer. CDR3s include the opening cysteine and the closing phenylalanine or tryptophan.

>TRBV4-2
CASSQEVNNQPQHF
>TRBV28
CATDRGYGYTF
>TRBV4-3
CASSQDTVLGYSGANVLTF
>TRBV11-2
CASSLDWGGETQYF
>TRBV28
CASNWGGIDNQPQHF
>TRBV27
CASSSPDEQETQYF
>TRBV27
CASSWTTDPLSGYTF
>TRBV9
CASSVGGSDYEQYF
>TRBV6-5
CASSYSRLSGNTIYF
>TRBV27
CASSLRRGGQPQHF
>TRBV7-2
CASSYLVTGKGTQYF
>TRBV5-6
CASSLGFRSYEQFF
>TRBV11-1
CASSPIKGISGANVLTF
>TRBV4-2
CASSPETGNYNSPLHF
>TRBV7-9
CASADSIATNEKLFF
>TRBV28
CASSLTRGGSTDTQYF
>TRBV7-9
CASSLTSPTDTQYF
>TRBV7-3
CASSGRLAGVMDEQFF
>TRBV19
CASSIRDRGQPQHF
>TRBV6-5
CASSYQSSFDEQYF
>TRBV30
CAWSWGNTEAFF
>TRBV27
CASSLTGNGYTF
>TRBV19
CASSTGQGNSPLHF
>TRBV4-3
CASSPGPDYYGYTF
>TRBV11-2
CASSPVGQVLSGNTIYF
>TRBV5-1
CASSPYFSTDTQYF
>TRBV19
CASSISGAYTEAFF
>TRBV28
CASTLDGSYEQYF
>TRBV5-4
CASSPGQGSTDTQYF
>TRBV6-5
CASAPGTGGYGYTF
>TRBV30
CAWSNRDYSPLHF
>TRBV28
CASRDNGGLGYGYTF
>TRBV28
CASTGPVSNSPLHF
>TRBV4-1
CASSQHGSSYNSPLHF
>TRBV20-1
CSVKSFYEQYF
>TRBV4-2
CASSHAGQGYGYTF
>TRBV30
CAWSVSGVQPQHF
>TRBV19
CATPGTSGRDSTDTQYF
>TRBV28
CASSPDENYGYTF
>TRBV9
CASSVAGGPYNEQFF
>TRBV6-5
CASSYSGRAYEQYF
>TRBV27
CASSLILAGGSGELFF
>TRBV6-5
CASSASNEQFF
>TRBV7-6
CASSPGGAFSYTF
>TRBV6-1
CASSEDLFYSYNEQFF
>TRBV7-9
CASSLGINEQFF
>TRBV18
CASSLSTGGGNQPQHF
>TRBV25-1
CASSESGRGDNEQFF
>TRBV14
CASSQDRVGGAFF
>TRBV15
CATSFGGLQPQHF
>TRBV9
CASSSLWTSGGSPEQFF
>TRBV4-2
CASSQETGVVNQPQHF